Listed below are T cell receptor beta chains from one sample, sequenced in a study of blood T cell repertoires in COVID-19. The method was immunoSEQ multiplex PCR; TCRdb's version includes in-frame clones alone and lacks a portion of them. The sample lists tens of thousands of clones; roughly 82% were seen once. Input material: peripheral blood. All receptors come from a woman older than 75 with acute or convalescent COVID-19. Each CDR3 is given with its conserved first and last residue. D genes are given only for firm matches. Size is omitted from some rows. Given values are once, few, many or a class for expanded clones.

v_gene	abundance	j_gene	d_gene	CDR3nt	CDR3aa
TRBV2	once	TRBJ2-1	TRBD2	TGTGCCAGCAGTTTTACTAGCGGGCGTCAATCCTACAATGAGCAGTTCTTC	CASSFTSGRQSYNEQFF
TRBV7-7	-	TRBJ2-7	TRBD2	TGTGCCAGCAGCTTAGAAAGGGAGGGAAGCTCCTACGAGCAGTACTTC	CASSLEREGSSYEQYF
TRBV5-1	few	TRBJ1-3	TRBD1	TGCGCCAGCAGCCAGCTACAGGGGGCATCTGGAAACACCATATATTTT	CASSQLQGASGNTIYF
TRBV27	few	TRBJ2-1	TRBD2	TGTGCCAGCAGTCCGCGTGGGGGTCTTTTGGCGGGAGGTTTCTACAATGAGCAGTTCTTC	CASSPRGGLLAGGFYNEQFF
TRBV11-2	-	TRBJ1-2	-	TGTGCCAGCAGCCTAGATCTTAATAACTATGGCTACACCTTC	CASSLDLNNYGYTF
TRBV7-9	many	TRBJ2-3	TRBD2	TGTGCCAGCAGCTCCGCAAGTCTACTAGCGGGAGTGTTTGATACGCAGTATTTT	CASSSASLLAGVFDTQYF
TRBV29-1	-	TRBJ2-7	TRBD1	TGCAGCGTTTCCATGCAGGGGGTCGGCTACGAGCAGTACTTC	CSVSMQGVGYEQYF
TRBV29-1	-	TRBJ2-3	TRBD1	TGCAGCGTTGAAGGGGACAGATCCAGTAGCACAGATACGCAGTATTTT	CSVEGDRSSSTDTQYF
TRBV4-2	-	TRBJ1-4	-	TGTGCCAGCAGCTATGGGGCGTTGGGTGAAATTCGGGAAAAACTGTTTTTT	CASSYGALGEIREKLFF
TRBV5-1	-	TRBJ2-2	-	TGCGCCAGCAGCTTGGGGAACCGACTCACCGGGGCCGGGGAGCTGTTTTTT	CASSLGNRLTGAGELFF
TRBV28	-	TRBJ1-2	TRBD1	TGTGCCAGCAGCTTGGGGGGACAGGGTTCGGGCGGCTACACCTTC	CASSLGGQGSGGYTF
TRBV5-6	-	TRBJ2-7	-	TGTGCCAGCAGCCAACGGCTTCAGAGCTTTGGGGGGGAGCAGTACTTC	CASSQRLQSFGGEQYF
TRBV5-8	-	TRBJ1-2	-	TGTGCCAGCAGCCCCAGGGCTAACTATGGCTACACCTTC	CASSPRANYGYTF
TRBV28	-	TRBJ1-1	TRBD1	TGTGCCAGCAGAAGCCTGACAGGGAGACAGGTGAACACTGAAGCTTTCTTT	CASRSLTGRQVNTEAFF
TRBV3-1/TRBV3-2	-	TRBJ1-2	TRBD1	TGTGCCAGCAGCCTTCTCGGTGGGACAGACACCTTC	CASSLLGGTDTF
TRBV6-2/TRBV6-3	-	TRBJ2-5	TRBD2	TGTGCCAGCAGTTACTCCAGCGGGGCGGCCCGGGAGACCCAGTACTTC	CASSYSSGAARETQYF
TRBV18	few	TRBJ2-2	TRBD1	TGTGCCAGCTCCCTAACAGGGGGCACCGGGGAGCTGTTTTTT	CASSLTGGTGELFF
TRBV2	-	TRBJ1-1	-	TGTGCCAGCAGTGTGTGGAGCCCGAACACTGAAGCTTTCTTT	CASSVWSPNTEAFF
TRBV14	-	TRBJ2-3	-	TGTGCCAGCAGCCGGAGACTAGACACAGATACGCAGTATTTT	CASSRRLDTDTQYF
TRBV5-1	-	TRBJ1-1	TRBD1	TGCGCCAGCAGCTGGGGAGGTAGGGGGCGTAAAACTGAAGCTTTCTTT	CASSWGGRGRKTEAFF
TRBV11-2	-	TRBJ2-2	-	TGTGCCAGCAGCTTAGGTCGGAACACCGGGGAGCTGTTTTTT	CASSLGRNTGELFF
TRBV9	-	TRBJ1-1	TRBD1	TGTGCCAGCAGCGTAGGGACAGGGGCAGGGTGGGCTTTCTTT	CASSVGTGAGWAFF
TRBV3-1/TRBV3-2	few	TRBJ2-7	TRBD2	TGTGCCAGCGGGACTAGCGGTACCTACGAGCAGTACTTC	CASGTSGTYEQYF
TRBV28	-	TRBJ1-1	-	TGTGCCAGCAGTTTACGGCAGCCTAGAAACACTGAAGCTTTCTTT	CASSLRQPRNTEAFF
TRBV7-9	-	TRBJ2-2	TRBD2	TGTGCCAGCAGCATCCGGACTAGCGGGAGAAGTAGGGCCGGGGAGCTGTTTTTT	CASSIRTSGRSRAGELFF
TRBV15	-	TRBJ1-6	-	TGTGCCACCAGCAGAGGGGGAGTGGCAGCTTCACCCCTCCACTTT	CATSRGGVAASPLHF
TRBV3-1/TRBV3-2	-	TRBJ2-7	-	TGTGCCAGCAGCCAAGAACGGCGGGGGCCCTACGAGCAGTACTTC	CASSQERRGPYEQYF
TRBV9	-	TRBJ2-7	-	TGTGCCAGCAGCGTAGCCTATGGGGGGTACGAGCAGTACTTC	CASSVAYGGYEQYF
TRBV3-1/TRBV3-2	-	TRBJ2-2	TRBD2	TGTGCCAGTCAAGGGACTATCTACACCGGGGAGCTGTTTTTT	CASQGTIYTGELFF
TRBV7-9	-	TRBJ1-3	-	TGTGCCAGCAGATCAGGGGCTGGAAACACCATATATTTT	CASRSGAGNTIYF
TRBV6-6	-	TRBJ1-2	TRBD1	TGTGCCAGCAGCGGGGACAGTGGGACCTATGGCTACACCTTC	CASSGDSGTYGYTF
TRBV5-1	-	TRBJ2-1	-	TGCGCCAGCCCCGGGATTTACAATGAGCAGTTCTTC	CASPGIYNEQFF
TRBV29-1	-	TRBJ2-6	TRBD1	TGCAGCGTTGACTCTCTAGGGGGCACTGGGGCCAACGTCCTGACTTTC	CSVDSLGGTGANVLTF
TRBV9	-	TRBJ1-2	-	TGTGCCAGCAGTTTTACAGGATCTGGCTACACCTTC	CASSFTGSGYTF
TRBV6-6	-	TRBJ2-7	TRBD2	TGTGCCAGCAAGACTAGCGGGGACTCCTACGAGCAGTACTTC	CASKTSGDSYEQYF
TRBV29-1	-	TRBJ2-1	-	TGCAGCGTTTTGAGAGGGTCCAGCTCCTACAATGAGCAGTTCTTC	CSVLRGSSSYNEQFF
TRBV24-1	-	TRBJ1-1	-	TGTGCCACCAGTCGGGGGGCTGAGACTTTCTTT	CATSRGAETFF
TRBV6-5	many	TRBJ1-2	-	TGTGCCAGCAGTTACACACTGACAGGCTATGGCTACACCTTC	CASSYTLTGYGYTF
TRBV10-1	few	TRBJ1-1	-	TGCGCCAGCAGTGAGTCTACGTTCGGTATGAACACTGAAGCTTTCTTT	CASSESTFGMNTEAFF
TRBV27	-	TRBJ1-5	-	TGTGCCAGCAGTTTGATCCAGGGCTTTCAGCCCCAGCATTTT	CASSLIQGFQPQHF
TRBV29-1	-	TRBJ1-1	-	TGCAGCGTTGAAGGGCAGGGGTACACTGAAGCTTTCTTT	CSVEGQGYTEAFF
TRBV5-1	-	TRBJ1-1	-	TGCGCCAGCAGGGTAGAGGACACTGAAGCTTTCTTT	CASRVEDTEAFF
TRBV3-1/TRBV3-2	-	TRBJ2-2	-	TGTGCCAGCAGCCAGCCTCCTAGTCCTTTCACCGGGGAGCTGTTTTTT	CASSQPPSPFTGELFF
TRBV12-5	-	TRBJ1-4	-	TGTGCTAGTGGTTTAGGACAGACTAATGAAAAACTGTTTTTT	CASGLGQTNEKLFF
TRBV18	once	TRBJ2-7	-	TGTGCCAGCCGATTAGCTGCTGGGGGCTTGGGCGAGCAGTACTTC	CASRLAAGGLGEQYF
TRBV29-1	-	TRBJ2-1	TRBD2	TGCAGCGGGGAGACTAGCGGGTACAATGAGCAGTTCTTC	CSGETSGYNEQFF
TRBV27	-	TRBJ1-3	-	TGTGCCAGCAGTTTATCTGGGGCTATGGGTGGAAACACCATATATTTT	CASSLSGAMGGNTIYF
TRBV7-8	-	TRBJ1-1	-	TGTGCCAGCAGCGTTACAGGGACGGCGACTGAAGCTTTCTTT	CASSVTGTATEAFF
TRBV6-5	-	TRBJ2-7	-	TGTGCCAGCAGGGATCGGACTCCATCGCTCTACGAGCAGTACTTC	CASRDRTPSLYEQYF
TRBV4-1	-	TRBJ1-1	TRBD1	TGCGCCAGCAGCCAAGAGACAGGGGGCTATGCTATGAACACTGAAGCTTTCTTT	CASSQETGGYAMNTEAFF
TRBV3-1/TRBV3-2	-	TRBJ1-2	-	TGTGCCAGCACCCTAGGCACGGTTGGCTACACCTTC	CASTLGTVGYTF
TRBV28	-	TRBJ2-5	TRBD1	TGTGCCAGCAGCAACACCGGGACAGGCCTCAGGGAGACCCAGTACTTC	CASSNTGTGLRETQYF
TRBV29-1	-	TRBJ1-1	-	TGCAGTGCAGGGTTTGGGGTGAACACTGAAGCTTTCTTT	CSAGFGVNTEAFF
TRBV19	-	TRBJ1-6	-	TGTGCCAGTAGTACCCGACAGAACTATAATTCACCCCTCCACTTT	CASSTRQNYNSPLHF
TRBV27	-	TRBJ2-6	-	-	CASSSSSDRGSGANVLTF
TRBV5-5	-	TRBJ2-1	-	TGTGCCAGCAGCTTGGATCCCCGTAGCGTGGGTGAGCAGTTCTTC	CASSLDPRSVGEQFF
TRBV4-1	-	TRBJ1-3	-	TGCGCCAGCAGCCAAAAGGGGGGAAACACCATATATTTT	CASSQKGGNTIYF